This TCR beta chain stems from a study of Ad26.COV2.S vaccination and SARS-CoV-2 variants. Across the study: As a participant in COV1001, the donor was in the Ad26.COV2.S trial arm.

As for treatment: 15 to 20 received Ad26.COV2.S at low or high dose, single or two shots; about 5 received placebo; per-sample allocation not given. After the first vaccine or placebo injection, samples were drawn on day 63. Vaccination used an Ad26 vector expressing Wuhan-strain SARS-CoV-2 spike. Method: immunoSEQ multiplex PCR; TCRdb's copy keeps in-frame clones and lacks some. The sample holds about 350,000 clones, around 86% seen once. The receptor's source is a person between 18 and 59 years old who received the Ad26.COV2.S COVID-19 vaccine or a placebo. The sequenced sample was peripheral blood, obtained in a trial of Ad26.COV2.S vaccine versus placebo.

The CDR3 DNA reads as TGTGCCAGCACAGCTTGGGGGCCGGGGACCGGGGAGCTGTTTTTT. Translated: CASTAWGPGTGELFF. The V and J genes are TRBV2 and TRBJ2-2; a possible D gene is TRBD1 (6 bases). Germline lookup yields CDR1 SNHLY and CDR2 FYNNEI. The V and J ends lost 7 bases and 5 bases respectively, with 17 bases between them. This CDR3 is built from 15 residues.